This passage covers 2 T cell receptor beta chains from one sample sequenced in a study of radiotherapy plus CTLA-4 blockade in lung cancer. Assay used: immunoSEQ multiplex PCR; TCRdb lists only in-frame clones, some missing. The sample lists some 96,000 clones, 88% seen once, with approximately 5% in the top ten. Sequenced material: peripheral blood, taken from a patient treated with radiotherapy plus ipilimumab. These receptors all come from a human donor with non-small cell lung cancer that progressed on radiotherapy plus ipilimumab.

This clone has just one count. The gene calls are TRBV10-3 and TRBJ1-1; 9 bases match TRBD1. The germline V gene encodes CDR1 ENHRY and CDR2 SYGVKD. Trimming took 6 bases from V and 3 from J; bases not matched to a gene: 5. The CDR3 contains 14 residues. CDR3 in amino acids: CAISGTGRHTEAFF. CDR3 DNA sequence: TGTGCCATCAGCGGGACAGGGCGCCACACTGAAGCTTTCTTT.

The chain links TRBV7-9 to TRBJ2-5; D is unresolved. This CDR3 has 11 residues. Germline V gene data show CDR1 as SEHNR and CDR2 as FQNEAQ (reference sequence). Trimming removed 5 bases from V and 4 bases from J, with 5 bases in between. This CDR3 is CASSPRETQYF. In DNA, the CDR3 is TGTGCCAGCAGCCCTCGAGAGACCCAGTACTTC.